The 11 T cell receptor beta chains in this list originate from one sample, sequenced in a study of blood T cell repertoires in COVID-19. Sequencing was performed with immunoSEQ multiplex PCR; in TCRdb, only in-frame clones are kept and a portion is missing. The data show roughly 240,000 clones, with roughly 79% seen just once and 1.9% held by the top ten. The specimen sequenced was peripheral blood. These receptors were collected from an elderly woman with acute or convalescent COVID-19.

The gene calls are TRBV7-3 and TRBJ2-5, with 14 bases that match TRBD2. The CDR3 length is 16 residues. In germline, CDR1 is SGHTA, CDR2 FQGTGA. J gave up 4 bases and V 5 bases, and 6 bases lay outside the gene matches. The CDR3 DNA is TGTGCCAGCAGCCAAGGGACTAGCGGGAGCCCAGAGACCCAGTACTTC. Encoded protein: CASSQGTSGSPETQYF.

This rearrangement joins TRBV7-3 to TRBJ2-1; D is uncertain. Germline CDR1 is SGHTA and CDR2 is FQGTGA. The CDR3 totals 12 residues. Trimming pared 5 bases from V and 6 bases from J, leaving 8 bases between. The CDR3 sequence: CASSPAANEQFF. For the CDR3, the DNA is TGTGCCAGCAGCCCGGCGGCCAATGAGCAGTTCTTC.

This chain joins TRBV13 and TRBJ1-1, with D possibly matching TRBD1 (5 bases). V lost 0 bases to trimming and J lost 11 bases, with 10 bases between them. CDR1 is PRHDT and CDR2 is FYEKMQ in the germline V gene (reference sequence). This CDR3 region has 12 residues. The chain's CDR3 is CASSLGAGWAFF. CDR3 in DNA: TGTGCCAGCAGCTTAGGGGCAGGGTGGGCTTTCTTT.

CDR3 loop: CAWFTDRGRSKHQPQHF. The CDR3 DNA reads TGTGCCTGGTTTACGGACAGGGGCAGAAGCAAACATCAGCCCCAGCATTTT. V is TRBV30 and J is TRBJ1-5; 9 bases map to TRBD1. This CDR3 has 17 residues. V gave up 5 bases and J gave up 5 bases; unmatched junction bases: 16. Per germline, CDR1 GTSNPN and CDR2 SVGIG (reference sequence).

The chain couples TRBV6-2 or TRBV6-3 to TRBJ2-1, with 8 bases aligning to TRBD2. CDR3 size: 14 residues. The V and J ends lost 5 bases and 4 bases, in that order; junction bases with no gene match: 4. Germline assignment: CDR1 MNHEY and CDR2 SVGEGT. The CDR3 nucleotides are TGTGCCAGCAGTCGAGCGGGGGATTACAATGAGCAGTTCTTC. Translation: CASSRAGDYNEQFF.

The chain uses TRBV2 and TRBJ1-2; D is undetermined. Germline CDR1 SNHLY, CDR2 FYNNEI. Deletions cut 6 bases from V and 1 base from J, with 15 bases between. CDR3 length: 15 amino acids. The CDR3 loop is CASRDTHTLNYGYTF. The CDR3 DNA is TGTGCCAGCAGAGACACCCACACTCTTAACTATGGCTACACCTTC.

This clone has a single count. The CDR3 region is CAISESGLASGNEQFF. CDR3 DNA: TGTGCCATCAGTGAGTCGGGACTAGCCTCGGGCAATGAGCAGTTCTTC. The chain carries TRBV10-3 and TRBJ2-1, with 9 bases that match TRBD2. Germline V lookup: CDR1 ENHRY, CDR2 SYGVKD. This CDR3 contains 16 residues. V lost 0 bases and J lost 6; bases outside the gene matches: 6.

V usage is TRBV19 and J usage is TRBJ1-5; TRBD1 matches at 9 bases. Germline V lookup: CDR1 LNHDA, CDR2 SQIVND (reference sequence). The trim removed 6 bases at V and 4 bases at J, leaving 7 bases unmatched. This CDR3 has 15 amino acids. CDR3 in amino acids: CASSPGTGKNQPQHF. The CDR3 coding sequence is TGTGCCAGTAGCCCGGGGACAGGGAAGAATCAGCCCCAGCATTTT.

This chain uses TRBV28 with TRBJ1-5; 9 bases are shared with TRBD1. CDR3 length: 15 residues. Germline V gives CDR1 MDHEN, CDR2 SYDVKM. J was trimmed by 4 bases and V by 6 bases; bases with no gene match: 7. CDR3 sequence (DNA): TGTGCCAGCAGCCCTACCGGGACAGGGAATCAGCCCCAGCATTTT. It yields the protein CASSPTGTGNQPQHF.

Notes on this clone: In the same sample, other DNA sequences code for this CDR3. This chain joins TRBV9 and TRBJ1-6; a possible D gene is TRBD1 (5 bases). With 7 bases removed from V and 9 bases from J, the gap between germline ends came to 14 bases. Per the germline V gene, CDR1 is SGDLS and CDR2 is YYNGEE. The CDR3 contains 13 residues. This CDR3 is CASSPGRGSPLHF. For the CDR3, the DNA is TGTGCCAGCTCACCAGGGCGAGGTTCACCCCTCCACTTT.

This chain uses TRBV5-1 with TRBJ2-2, with TRBD1 identical over 12 bases. This CDR3 is 17 amino acids long. Germline-derived CDR1 and CDR2 are SGHRS and YFSETQ. Trimming took 3 bases from V and 6 from J; bases not matched to a gene: 9. CDR3 in amino acids: CASSWKGDRGRPGELFF. The CDR3 DNA sequence: TGCGCCAGCAGCTGGAAAGGGGACAGGGGGCGCCCCGGGGAGCTGTTTTTT.